Listed below are T cell receptor beta chains from one sample, sequenced in a study of OX40 agonist ivuxolimab in advanced cancers. Method: immunoSEQ multiplex PCR; TCRdb's copy keeps in-frame clones and lacks some. The sample has tens of thousands of clones, 84% seen once; the top ten hold about 1.1%. This sample comprised CD4+ or CD8+ T cells sorted from blood, obtained in a trial of the OX40 agonist ivuxolimab. These receptors came from an adult with an advanced solid tumor such as melanoma, head and neck, liver or kidney cancer. CDR3s include the opening cysteine and the closing phenylalanine or tryptophan. The D gene is left open where the match is weak. Expanded clones are given a class, and other clones once, few, many or no size at all.

J	V	size	D	DNA	CDR3
TRBJ2-1	TRBV5-5	NA	NA	TGTGCCAGCAGCCCAGGGGCTAGCAATGAGCAGTTCTTC	CASSPGASNEQFF
TRBJ2-2	TRBV9	NA	TRBD1	TGTGCCAGCAGCAAAGACAGGGGCGATGTCAGGGAGCTGTTTTTT	CASSKDRGDVRELFF
TRBJ2-2	TRBV15	NA	TRBD1	TGTGCCACCAGCAGAGATTTGACAGGGAAAGTCCGGGAGCTGTTTTTT	CATSRDLTGKVRELFF
TRBJ2-5	TRBV10-2	NA	NA	TGCGCCAGCAGTGAGTCGAAGACCCAGTACTTC	CASSESKTQYF
TRBJ1-4	TRBV20-1	NA	NA	TGCAGTGCCGATTTTGGTGAAAAACTGTTTTTT	CSADFGEKLFF
TRBJ1-6	TRBV25-1	few	NA	TGTGCCAGCAGTGATAGGTTATTGATTTCACCCCTCCACTTT	CASSDRLLISPLHF
TRBJ1-1	TRBV5-1	NA	NA	TGCGCCAGCAGCTTGGCCCCGGGAGCAAACACTGAAGCTTTCTTT	CASSLAPGANTEAFF
TRBJ2-2	TRBV7-2	few	NA	TGTGCCAGCAGCCAAGGTCCTGCGGGGCCGAGCACCGGGGAGCTGTTTTTT	CASSQGPAGPSTGELFF
TRBJ1-1	TRBV7-9	NA	NA	TGTGCCAGCAGCTTTCTGGAGTTCGCTGAAGCTTTCTTT	CASSFLEFAEAFF
TRBJ1-3	TRBV7-3	few	NA	TGTGCCAGCAGCCCCACAGGGACCTCTGGAAACACCATATATTTT	CASSPTGTSGNTIYF
TRBJ1-1	TRBV4-1	NA	NA	TGCGCCAGCAGCCAGGGACGCGGGAACACTGAAGCTTTCTTT	CASSQGRGNTEAFF
TRBJ1-1	TRBV7-2	NA	TRBD1	TGTGCCAGCAGCTTTTGGGCCGGGACAGGAAACACTGAAGCTTTCTTT	CASSFWAGTGNTEAFF
TRBJ2-3	TRBV27	NA	NA	TGTGCCAGCAGTTTAGGCGGCCCGGGAAGTTTCGCAGATACGCAGTATTTT	CASSLGGPGSFADTQYF
TRBJ2-5	TRBV19	once	NA	TGTGCCAGTAGAAAAGACAGGAGCCAAGAGACCCAGTACTTC	CASRKDRSQETQYF
TRBJ1-5	TRBV7-2	few	NA	TGTGCCAGCAGCTTAGATAGCAATCAGCCCCAGCATTTT	CASSLDSNQPQHF
TRBJ2-7	TRBV27	NA	NA	TGTGCCAGCAGCCCTTTAGTGACCAGCCTAACCTACGAGCAGTACTTC	CASSPLVTSLTYEQYF
TRBJ2-6	TRBV27	NA	NA	TGTGCCAGCAGTTTTCAAGGGACCGGGGCCAACGTCCTGACTTTC	CASSFQGTGANVLTF
TRBJ1-2	TRBV12-5	few	NA	TGTGCTAGTGGTTTGGTAGTGAGGCAGGGGCGGGAGTATGGCTACACCTTC	CASGLVVRQGREYGYTF
TRBJ2-5	TRBV6-1	NA	NA	TGTGCCAGCAGTGCGGGAGCCGTTCGGGCCCAGTACTTC	CASSAGAVRAQYF
TRBJ1-5	TRBV6-1	NA	TRBD1	TGTGCCAGCAGCCAGGACAGGGGGGTTAGTCAGCCCCAGCATTTT	CASSQDRGVSQPQHF
TRBJ1-1	TRBV6-6	NA	TRBD1	TGTGCCAGCAGTCGACCAGACAGGGGAGATGAAGCTTTCTTT	CASSRPDRGDEAFF
TRBJ2-5	TRBV11-2	NA	TRBD2	TGTGCCAGCAGCTTAGGCGGGTTAGCGGGGTCGGTGGAGACCCAGTACTTC	CASSLGGLAGSVETQYF
TRBJ2-5	TRBV5-4	NA	TRBD1	TGTGCCAGCAGCAAAGGGGACAGGGGGCAGGAGACCCAGTACTTC	CASSKGDRGQETQYF
TRBJ2-1	TRBV19	NA	TRBD1	TGTGCCAGTAGTCGGGACAGGGGAATTAATGAGCAGTTCTTC	CASSRDRGINEQFF
TRBJ1-1	TRBV7-2	NA	NA	TGTGCCAGCAGCTTAGGTCAGACATTTATGAACACTGAAGCTTTCTTT	CASSLGQTFMNTEAFF
TRBJ2-3	TRBV6-6	once	NA	TGTGCCAGCAGCATCCCCGTAACTGCGCAGTATTTT	CASSIPVTAQYF
TRBJ1-2	TRBV28	NA	TRBD1	TGTGCCAGCAGCCTAGACAGGGGACTAAACTATGGCTACACCTTC	CASSLDRGLNYGYTF
TRBJ1-2	TRBV6-5	NA	TRBD1	TGTGCCAGCAGTTACTCCGACAGGGGCCGAGGCTACACCTTC	CASSYSDRGRGYTF
TRBJ2-1	TRBV28	NA	NA	TGTGCCAGCAACCCACCTACAGGGTGGAATGAGCAGTTCTTC	CASNPPTGWNEQFF
TRBJ1-2	TRBV6-6	NA	NA	TGTGCCAGCACCATTGGGTCGGGGGACTATGGCTACACCTTC	CASTIGSGDYGYTF
TRBJ2-1	TRBV11-2	NA	NA	TGTGCCAGCAGCTTCCCTGGCAGCTCCTACAATGAGCAGTTCTTC	CASSFPGSSYNEQFF
TRBJ2-2	TRBV7-2	NA	TRBD2	TGTGCCAGCAGCCCTAGGGGGCGCCGACTAGCGGGGGGCACCGGGGAGCTGTTTTTT	CASSPRGRRLAGGTGELFF
TRBJ2-2	TRBV9	NA	TRBD1	TGTGCCAGCAGTCGTGAATCGGGACAGGGGGCGCGGGGCGGGGAGCTGTTTTTT	CASSRESGQGARGGELFF
TRBJ1-6	TRBV5-1	NA	NA	TGCGCCAGCAGCTTCCGCGGGGCGGATAATTCACCCCTCCACTTT	CASSFRGADNSPLHF
TRBJ1-2	TRBV28	NA	TRBD1	TGTGCCAGCACCCAGACAGGGGGCACTTACTATGGCTACACCTTC	CASTQTGGTYYGYTF
TRBJ2-3	TRBV7-7	NA	NA	TGTGCCAGCAGCTTAGCGCAGGGCTCAGATACGCAGTATTTT	CASSLAQGSDTQYF
TRBJ1-6	TRBV7-2	NA	TRBD1	TGTGCCAGCAGCTTCCAGGGGGATTCACCCCTCCACTTT	CASSFQGDSPLHF
TRBJ2-3	TRBV7-9	NA	TRBD1	TGTGCCAGCAGCTTAGGTGGGACAGACACAGATACGCAGTATTTT	CASSLGGTDTDTQYF
TRBJ1-4	TRBV7-6	NA	TRBD1	TGTGCCAGCAGCTTAGTCCCGGACAGGGGGCGAGAAAAACTGTTTTTT	CASSLVPDRGREKLFF
TRBJ1-1	TRBV27	NA	NA	TGTGCCAGCAGTTTAAATCAGGGTTTGGCGGCTTTCTTT	CASSLNQGLAAFF
TRBJ1-1	TRBV19	NA	NA	TGTGCCAGTAGTACGAAGGGGAACACTGAAGCTTTCTTT	CASSTKGNTEAFF
TRBJ2-4	TRBV18	NA	TRBD1	TGTGCCAGCTCACAGGGGACAGGGGTGGCCAAAAACATTCAGTACTTC	CASSQGTGVAKNIQYF
TRBJ1-3	TRBV7-9	NA	NA	TGTGCCAGCAGCCGGACGGGAAAAACTGGAAACACCATATATTTT	CASSRTGKTGNTIYF
TRBJ1-2	TRBV7-8	NA	NA	TGTGCCAGCAGCTTAGGATCAGGCAATGAGGGCTACACCTTC	CASSLGSGNEGYTF
TRBJ2-5	TRBV9	once	TRBD2	TGTGCCAGCAGCGTAGGAAATAGCGGGGTGATTCAAGAGACCCAGTACTTC	CASSVGNSGVIQETQYF
TRBJ2-1	TRBV29-1	NA	NA	TGCAGCGTTGACCAGGGGAAGAAGCACAATGAGCAGTTCTTC	CSVDQGKKHNEQFF
TRBJ1-1	TRBV7-3	NA	NA	TGTGCCAGCAGCTTATTTGTGAACACTGAAGCTTTCTTT	CASSLFVNTEAFF
TRBJ1-1	TRBV12-5	NA	TRBD1	TGTGCTAGTGGCACCGGGACAGGGGACTCCGAAGCTTTCTTT	CASGTGTGDSEAFF
TRBJ2-5	TRBV5-4	NA	NA	TGTGCCAGCAGCTTTTCGGCAGGGAGGAAGGGACGAGAGACCCAGTACTTC	CASSFSAGRKGRETQYF
TRBJ1-6	TRBV2	once	NA	TGTGCCAGCGGTTGGAGGCTAGATAATTCACCCCTCCACTTT	CASGWRLDNSPLHF
TRBJ2-1	TRBV28	NA	NA	TGTGCCAGCAGTGGACTCCAGGTTCCATACAATGAGCAGTTCTTC	CASSGLQVPYNEQFF
TRBJ1-6	TRBV18	NA	NA	TGTGCCAGCTCACCACTGGAGCCGGATAATTCACCCCTCCACTTT	CASSPLEPDNSPLHF
TRBJ1-2	TRBV28	NA	NA	TGTGCCAGCAGTGAGGGCCCAGACTATGGCTACACCTTC	CASSEGPDYGYTF
TRBJ2-5	TRBV28	NA	NA	TGTGCCAGCAGTTTAGTGCGGGATCAAGAGACCCAGTACTTC	CASSLVRDQETQYF
TRBJ1-2	TRBV27	NA	TRBD1	TGTGCCAGCAGTTCGACAGGGAGCTATGGCTACACCTTC	CASSSTGSYGYTF